This TCR beta chain originates from a study of blood T cell repertoires in COVID-19. V was clipped by 7 bases and J by 0 bases, with 13 bases between them. Germline V gene lookup returns CDR1 SGHRS and CDR2 YFSETQ. The CDR3 contains 15 residues. Source study methods: Reference gene primer amplification gave nucleated cell count estimates. TCRdb's copy holds only in-frame clones and misses some; the assay was immunoSEQ multiplex PCR. Clone size and the V and J calls come from that table; the DNA yielded D and trimming. Here the sample spans tens of thousands of clones, around 86% being singletons. The receptor was isolated from a man aged 65 to 79 with active or convalescent COVID-19. The sample taken for sequencing was peripheral blood. V usage is TRBV5-1 and J usage is TRBJ2-2; D remains ambiguous. CDR3 sequence: CASRVRRTNTGELFF. CDR3 coding DNA: TGCGCCAGCCGCGTCCGGCGGACGAACACCGGGGAGCTGTTTTTT.